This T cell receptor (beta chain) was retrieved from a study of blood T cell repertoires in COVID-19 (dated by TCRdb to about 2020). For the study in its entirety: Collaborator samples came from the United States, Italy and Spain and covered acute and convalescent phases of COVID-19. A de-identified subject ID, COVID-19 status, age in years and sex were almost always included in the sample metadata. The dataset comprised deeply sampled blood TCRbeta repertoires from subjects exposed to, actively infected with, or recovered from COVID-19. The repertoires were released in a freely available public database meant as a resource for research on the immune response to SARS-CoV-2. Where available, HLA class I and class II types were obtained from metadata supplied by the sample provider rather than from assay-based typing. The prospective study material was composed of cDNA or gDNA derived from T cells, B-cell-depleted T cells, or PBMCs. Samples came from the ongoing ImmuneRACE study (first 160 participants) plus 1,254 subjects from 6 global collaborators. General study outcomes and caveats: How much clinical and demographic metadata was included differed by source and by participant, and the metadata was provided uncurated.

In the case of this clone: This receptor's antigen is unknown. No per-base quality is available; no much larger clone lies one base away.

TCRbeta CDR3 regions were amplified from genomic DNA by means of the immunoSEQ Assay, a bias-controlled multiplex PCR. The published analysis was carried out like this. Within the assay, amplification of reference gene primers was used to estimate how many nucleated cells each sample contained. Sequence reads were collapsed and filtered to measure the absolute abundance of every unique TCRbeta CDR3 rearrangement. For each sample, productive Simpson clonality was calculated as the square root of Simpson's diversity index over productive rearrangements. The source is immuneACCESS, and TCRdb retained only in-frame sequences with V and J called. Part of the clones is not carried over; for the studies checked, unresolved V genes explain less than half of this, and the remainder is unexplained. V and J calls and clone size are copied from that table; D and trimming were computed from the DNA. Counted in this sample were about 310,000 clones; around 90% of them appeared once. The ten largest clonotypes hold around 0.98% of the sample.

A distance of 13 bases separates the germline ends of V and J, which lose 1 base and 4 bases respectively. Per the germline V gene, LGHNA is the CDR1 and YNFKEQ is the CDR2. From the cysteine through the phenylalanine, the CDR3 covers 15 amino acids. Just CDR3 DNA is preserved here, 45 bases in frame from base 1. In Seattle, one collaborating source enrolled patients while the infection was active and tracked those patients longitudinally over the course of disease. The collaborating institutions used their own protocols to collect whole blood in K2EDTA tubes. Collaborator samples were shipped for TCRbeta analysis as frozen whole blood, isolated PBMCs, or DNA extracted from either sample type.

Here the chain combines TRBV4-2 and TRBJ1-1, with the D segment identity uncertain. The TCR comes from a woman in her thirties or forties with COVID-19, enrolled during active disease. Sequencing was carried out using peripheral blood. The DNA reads TGTGCCAGCAGCCAAGTTGGAGGTACTCGCACTGAAGCTTTCTTT. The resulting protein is CASSQVGGTRTEAFF.